The present T cell receptor (beta chain) was sequenced within a study of T cell repertoires in ileal Crohn's disease. Assay: immunoSEQ multiplex PCR; the TCRdb copy retains only in-frame clones and omits some. The top ten hold roughly 4.8% of the sample, which has some 12,000 clones, roughly four fifths seen once. The CDR3 totals 13 residues. Germline CDR1 LGHNT, CDR2 FRNRAP. V was clipped by 6 bases and J by 5 bases, with 12 bases between them. Patients were adults with ileal or ileocolonic Crohn's disease needing resection. The source of this sequence is an adult with Crohn's disease. This sequence joins TRBV12-5 and TRBJ2-3; D call uncertain. The material sequenced was ileal tissue. The CDR3 loop is CASGVSAGDTQYF. The CDR3 DNA is TGTGCTAGTGGGGTAAGCGCCGGAGATACGCAGTATTTT.